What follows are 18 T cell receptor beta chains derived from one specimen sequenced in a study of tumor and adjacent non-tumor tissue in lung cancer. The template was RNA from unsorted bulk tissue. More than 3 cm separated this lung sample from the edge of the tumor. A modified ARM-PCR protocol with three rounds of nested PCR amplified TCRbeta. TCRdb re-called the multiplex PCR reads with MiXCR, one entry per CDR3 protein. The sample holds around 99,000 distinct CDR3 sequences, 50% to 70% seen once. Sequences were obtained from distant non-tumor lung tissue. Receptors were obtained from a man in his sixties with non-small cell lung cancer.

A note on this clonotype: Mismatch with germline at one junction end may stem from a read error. CDR3: CSVEDWPGNERFF. In DNA form, the CDR3 reads TGCAGCGTTGAAGATTGGCCTGGCAATGAGCGGTTCTTC. The chain is built from TRBV29-1 and TRBJ2-1; D unclear. This CDR3 is 13 amino acids long. Germline CDR1 is SQVTM and CDR2 is ANQGSEA.

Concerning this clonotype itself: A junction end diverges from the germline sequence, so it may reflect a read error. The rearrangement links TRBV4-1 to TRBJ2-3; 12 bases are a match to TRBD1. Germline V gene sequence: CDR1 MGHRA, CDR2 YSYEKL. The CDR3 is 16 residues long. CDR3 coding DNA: TGCGCCAACAGCCGAGACCGGGACAGGGGGCTTGATATGCAGTATTTT. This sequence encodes CANSRDRDRGLDMQYF.

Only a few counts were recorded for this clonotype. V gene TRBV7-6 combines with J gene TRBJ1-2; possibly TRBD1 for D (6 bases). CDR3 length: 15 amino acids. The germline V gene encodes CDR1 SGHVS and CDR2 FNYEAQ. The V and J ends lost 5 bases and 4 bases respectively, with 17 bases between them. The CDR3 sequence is CASSQEGQNSYGYTF. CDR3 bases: TGTGCCAGCAGCCAGGAGGGACAAAACTCCTATGGCTACACCTTC.

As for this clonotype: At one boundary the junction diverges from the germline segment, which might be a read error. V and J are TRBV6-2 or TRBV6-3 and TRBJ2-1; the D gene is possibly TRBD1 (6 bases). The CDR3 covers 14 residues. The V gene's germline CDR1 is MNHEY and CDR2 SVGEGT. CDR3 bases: TGTGCCAGCAGTTACTCGACCCGAGGGGGTGAGCAGTTCTTT. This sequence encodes CASSYSTRGGEQFF.

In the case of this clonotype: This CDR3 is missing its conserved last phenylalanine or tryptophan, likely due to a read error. CDR3 nucleotides: TGCAGCGTTCCGGGACAGGGGGCGCTTACTGTAGCTTTCCTT. It translates to CSVPGQGALTVAFL. This chain links TRBV29-1 with TRBJ1-1, with TRBD1 matching 12 bases. This CDR3 has 14 amino acids. Germline-derived CDR1 and CDR2 are SQVTM and ANQGSEA.

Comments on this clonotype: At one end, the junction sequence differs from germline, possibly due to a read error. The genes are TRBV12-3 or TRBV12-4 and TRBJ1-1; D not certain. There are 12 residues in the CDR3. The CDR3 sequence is CAISRSNTEAFF. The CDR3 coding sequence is TGTGCCATCAGTAGGAGCAACACCGAAGCTTTCTTT.

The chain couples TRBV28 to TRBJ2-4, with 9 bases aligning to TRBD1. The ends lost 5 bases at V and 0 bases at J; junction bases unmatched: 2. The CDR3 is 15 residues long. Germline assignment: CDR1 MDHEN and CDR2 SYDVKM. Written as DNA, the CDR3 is TGTGCCAGCAGTGGACAGGGGATAGCCAAAAACATTCAGTACTTC. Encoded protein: CASSGQGIAKNIQYF.

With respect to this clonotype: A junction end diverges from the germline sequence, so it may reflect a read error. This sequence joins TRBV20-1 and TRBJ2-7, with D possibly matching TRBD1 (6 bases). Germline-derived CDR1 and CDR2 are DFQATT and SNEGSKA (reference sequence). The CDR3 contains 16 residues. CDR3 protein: CCARDRGTHPTGEQYF. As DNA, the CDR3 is TGCTGTGCTAGAGATAGGGGGACCCATCCTACGGGAGAGCAGTACTTC.

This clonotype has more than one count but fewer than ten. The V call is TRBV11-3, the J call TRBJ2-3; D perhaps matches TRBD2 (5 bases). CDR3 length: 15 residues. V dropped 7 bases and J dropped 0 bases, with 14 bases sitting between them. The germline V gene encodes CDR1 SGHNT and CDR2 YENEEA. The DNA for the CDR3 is TGTGCCAGCACCCGTCGGGAAGTAAGCACAGATACGCAGTATTTT. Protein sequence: CASTRREVSTDTQYF.

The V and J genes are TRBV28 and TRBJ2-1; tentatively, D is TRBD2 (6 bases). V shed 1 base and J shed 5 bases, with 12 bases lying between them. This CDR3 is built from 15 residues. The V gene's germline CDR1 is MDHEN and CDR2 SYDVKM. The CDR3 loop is CASSLSSVGDNEQFF. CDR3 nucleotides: TGTGCCAGCAGTTTATCTAGCGTCGGGGACAATGAGCAGTTCTTC.

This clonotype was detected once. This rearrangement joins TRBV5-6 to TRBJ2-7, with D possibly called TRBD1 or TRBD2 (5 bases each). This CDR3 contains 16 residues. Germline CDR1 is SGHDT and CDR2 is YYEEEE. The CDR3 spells CVNSRSPGTGSYEQYF. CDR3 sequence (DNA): TGTGTCAACAGCCGGAGCCCAGGGACGGGGAGCTACGAGCAGTACTTC.

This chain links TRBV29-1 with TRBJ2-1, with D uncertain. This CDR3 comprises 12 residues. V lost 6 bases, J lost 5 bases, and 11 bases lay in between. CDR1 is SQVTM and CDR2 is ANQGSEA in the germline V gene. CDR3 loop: CSVILKDNEQFF. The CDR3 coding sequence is TGCAGCGTGATACTAAAGGACAATGAGCAGTTCTTC.

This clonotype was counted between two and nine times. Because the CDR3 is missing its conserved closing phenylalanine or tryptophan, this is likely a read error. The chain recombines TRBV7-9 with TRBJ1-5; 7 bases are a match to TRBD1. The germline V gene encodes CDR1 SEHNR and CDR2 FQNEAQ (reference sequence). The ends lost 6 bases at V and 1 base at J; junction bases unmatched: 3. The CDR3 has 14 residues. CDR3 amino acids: CASSQTGSNQPQHL. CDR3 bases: TGTGCCAGCAGTCAGACAGGGAGCAATCAGCCCCAGCATTTA.

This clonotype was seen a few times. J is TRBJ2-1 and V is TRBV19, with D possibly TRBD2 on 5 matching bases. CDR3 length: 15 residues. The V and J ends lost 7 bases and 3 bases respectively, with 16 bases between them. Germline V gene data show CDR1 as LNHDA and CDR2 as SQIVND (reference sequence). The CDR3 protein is CASTLGAAGYNEQFF. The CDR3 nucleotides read TGTGCCAGTACCCTTGGAGCGGCGGGCTACAATGAGCAGTTCTTC.

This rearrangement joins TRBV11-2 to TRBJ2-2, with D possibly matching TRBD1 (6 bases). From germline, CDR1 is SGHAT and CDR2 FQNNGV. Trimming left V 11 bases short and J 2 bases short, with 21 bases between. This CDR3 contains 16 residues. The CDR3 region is CAGNPQGTYNTGELFF. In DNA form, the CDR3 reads TGTGCCGGCAACCCCCAAGGGACATACAACACCGGGGAGCTGTTTTTT.

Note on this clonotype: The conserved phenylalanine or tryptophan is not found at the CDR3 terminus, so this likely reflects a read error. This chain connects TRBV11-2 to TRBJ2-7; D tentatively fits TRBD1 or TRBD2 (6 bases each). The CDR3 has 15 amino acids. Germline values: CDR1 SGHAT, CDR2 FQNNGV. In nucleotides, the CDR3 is TGTGCTAGCAGCTTAGCCTACGGGGGCGATAACGAGCAGTACATC. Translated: CASSLAYGGDNEQYI.

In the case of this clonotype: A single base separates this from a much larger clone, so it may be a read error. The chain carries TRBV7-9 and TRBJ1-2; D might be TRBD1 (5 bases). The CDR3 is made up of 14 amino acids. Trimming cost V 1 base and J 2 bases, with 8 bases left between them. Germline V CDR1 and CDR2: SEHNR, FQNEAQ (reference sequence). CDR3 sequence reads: CASSLDWGNYGYTF. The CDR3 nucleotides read TGTGCCAGCAGCTTAGATTGGGGGAACTATGGCTACACCTTC.

CDR3 amino acids: CASSVRLPTNIDTQYF. The DNA of the CDR3 is TGTGCCAGCAGCGTGAGACTTCCGACTAACATAGATACGCAGTATTTT. This chain uses TRBV5-4 with TRBJ2-3; D perhaps matches TRBD2 (5 bases). The germline CDR1 and CDR2 sequences are SGHNT and YYREEE (reference sequence). CDR3 length: 16 residues. Trimming cost V 4 bases and J 5 bases, with 20 bases left between them.